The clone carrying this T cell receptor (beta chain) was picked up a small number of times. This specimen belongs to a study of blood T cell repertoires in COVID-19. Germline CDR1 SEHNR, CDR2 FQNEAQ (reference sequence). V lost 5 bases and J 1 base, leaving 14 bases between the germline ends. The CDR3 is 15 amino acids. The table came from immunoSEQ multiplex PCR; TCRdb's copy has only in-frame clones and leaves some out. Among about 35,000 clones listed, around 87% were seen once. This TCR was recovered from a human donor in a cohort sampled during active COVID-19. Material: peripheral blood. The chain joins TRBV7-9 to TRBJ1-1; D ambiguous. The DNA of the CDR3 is TGTGCCAGCAGCGCGCCCGGGAACACGAACACTGAAGCTTTCTTT. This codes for CASSAPGNTNTEAFF.